The next 19 T cell receptor beta chains were all read from a single sample in a study of T-cell reconstitution after alpha-beta-depleted transplantation in children. Unique molecular identifiers tagged the TCRbeta library. TCRdb redid the calling of the PCR reads with MiXCR, one entry per CDR3 protein. Here the sample spans roughly 340,000 distinct CDR3 sequences, 15% to 20% being singletons. The material was PBMCs, mostly from graft donor cells, obtained 360 days after TCRalphabeta/CD19-depleted stem cell transplant. The receptors were gathered from a male patient between 2 and 9 years old who had a stem cell transplant for acute lymphoblastic leukemia, so the T cells may come from the graft donor.

This rearrangement joins TRBV7-2 to TRBJ1-1, with D possibly being TRBD1 (5 bases). Germline assignment: CDR1 SGHTA and CDR2 FQGNSA. This CDR3 is 13 amino acids long. Trimming pared 3 bases from V and 3 bases from J, leaving 8 bases between. CDR3 coding DNA: TGTGCCAGCAGCTTCCGGGACTACACTGAAGCTTTCTTT. Its protein product is CASSFRDYTEAFF.

Only a few counts were recorded for this clonotype. The rearrangement joins TRBV6-5 to TRBJ1-2, with a weak D call TRBD1 (5 bases). CDR1 and CDR2 from the germline V gene are MNHEY and SVGAGI. V shed 0 bases and J shed 7 bases, with 15 bases lying between them. The length of the CDR3 is 15 residues. Here the CDR3 DNA reads TGTGCCAGCAGTTACTCTAGAGCAGGGAGCGGTGGCTACACCTTC. Protein sequence: CASSYSRAGSGGYTF.

In its sample, this clonotype was seen a few times. The chain carries TRBV5-1 and TRBJ2-7; TRBD1 matches 7 bases. CDR3 size: 13 residues. V was clipped by 7 bases and J by 0 bases; unmatched bases: 4. Looked up from germline, CDR1 is SGHRS and CDR2 is YFSETQ. The CDR3 sequence: CASADRLSYEQYF. The DNA for the CDR3 is TGCGCCAGCGCGGACAGGCTCTCCTACGAGCAGTACTTC. Looking up the rest from reference TRBV5-1 and TRBJ2-7 gives the full variable domain: KAGVTQTPRYLIKTRGQQVTLSCSPISGHRSVSWYQQTPGQGLQFLFEYFSETQRNKGNFPGRFSGRQFSNSRSEMNVSTLELGDSALYLCASADRLSYEQYFGPGTRLTVT.

This rearrangement joins TRBV12-3 or TRBV12-4 to TRBJ1-5; 8 bases fit TRBD1. This CDR3 has 14 amino acids. Germline trimming cut 4 bases from V and 5 bases from J; bases unmatched to any gene: 4. CDR3 DNA: TGTGCCAGCAGTTACGACAGGGGCGATCAGCCCCAGCATTTT. It yields the protein CASSYDRGDQPQHF.

This clonotype occurred many times. The chain uses TRBV6-2 or TRBV6-3 and TRBJ2-7, with D perhaps matching TRBD2 (5 bases). Germline loops: CDR1 MNHEY, CDR2 SVGEGT. Trimming cost V 4 bases and J 0 bases, with 16 bases left between them. CDR3 length equals 16 residues. CDR3 nucleotides: TGTGCCAGCAGTTCCCTCTTAGCGCTTAACTCCTACGAGCAGTACTTC. It translates to CASSSLLALNSYEQYF.

This clonotype was counted many times. The gene calls are TRBV10-3 and TRBJ2-1; tentative D call: TRBD1 (6 bases). The ends were cut back, 5 bases at V and 4 bases at J, with 18 bases in the middle. Germline CDR1 ENHRY, CDR2 SYGVKD. The CDR3 extends over 16 amino acids. Here the CDR3 reads CAISPTGTLKYNEQFF. CDR3 sequence (DNA): TGTGCCATCAGTCCTACCGGGACACTTAAGTACAATGAGCAGTTCTTC.

The V and J genes are TRBV7-8 and TRBJ1-1, with D perhaps TRBD1 (5 bases). CDR3 length: 11 amino acids. Germline V gene data show CDR1 as SGHVS and CDR2 as FQNEAQ. Trimming shortened V by 4 bases and J by 12 bases, and 12 bases separated the two germline ends. The CDR3 region is CASSSRGAPFF. The CDR3 DNA reads TGTGCCAGCAGCTCGCGAGGGGCGCCTTTCTTT.

At least ten counts were recorded for this clonotype. A read error may account for a junction end that differs from germline. The chain combines TRBV12-3 or TRBV12-4 with TRBJ2-1; 9 bases fit TRBD2. The CDR3 sequence is 13 residues long. The CDR3 sequence: CASSTSSGNEQFF. The CDR3 DNA reads TGTGCCAGCAGTACCTCTAGCGGGAATGAACAGTTCTTC.

This clonotype was observed once. This chain connects TRBV12-3 or TRBV12-4 to TRBJ2-4; D not certain. This CDR3 is built from 14 residues. The V end was cut by 4 bases, the J end by 7 bases, with 14 bases between. CDR3: CASSYSGHGNIQYF. CDR3 coding DNA: TGTGCCAGCAGTTATTCGGGCCACGGGAACATTCAGTACTTC.

The V call is TRBV30, the J call TRBJ2-1, with 7 bases identical to TRBD2. The V and J ends lost 0 bases and 1 base, in that order; junction bases with no gene match: 9. Germline V gives CDR1 GTSNPN, CDR2 SVGIG (reference sequence). The CDR3 spans 17 residues. CDR3 sequence (DNA): TGTGCCTGGAGTGTGGCCCTCTTAGCGGGTTCCTACAATGAGCAGTTCTTC. Translation: CAWSVALLAGSYNEQFF.

This clonotype was seen only a few times. The chain is built from TRBV6-2 or TRBV6-3 and TRBJ2-3; either TRBD1 or TRBD2 may fit D (5 bases each). Deletions cut 6 bases from V and 2 bases from J, with 15 bases between. In germline, CDR1 is MNHEY, CDR2 SVGEGT. There are 15 residues in the CDR3. CDR3 in DNA: TGTGCCAGCAGATCAGGGCTAGCTTTCACAGATACGCAGTATTTT. This codes for CASRSGLAFTDTQYF.

The sample holds a few counts of this clonotype. V and J are TRBV5-1 and TRBJ2-1; 10 bases agree with TRBD2. V lost 2 bases and J lost 16; bases outside the gene matches: 12. There are 14 residues in the CDR3. The germline CDR1 and CDR2 sequences are SGHRS and YFSETQ. The CDR3 nucleotides read TGCGCCAGCAGCTTAGGGACTAGCGAAAGAAAGAGCTTCTTC. It codes for CASSLGTSERKSFF.

This rearrangement joins TRBV4-3 to TRBJ2-2; no reliable D call. From germline, CDR1 is LGHNA and CDR2 YSLEER. The CDR3 contains 15 residues. Trimming took 0 bases from V and 6 from J, leaving 11 bases between them. The CDR3 DNA sequence: TGCGCCAGCAGCCAAGAGCTGGGCCTGGCCGGGGAGCTGTTTTTT. Translation: CASSQELGLAGELFF.

The rearrangement joins TRBV28 to TRBJ2-1, with TRBD2 matching 7 bases. The V gene end was trimmed by 5 bases and the J gene end by 4 bases; junction bases not matched to a gene: 8. The V gene's germline CDR1 is MDHEN and CDR2 SYDVKM. The CDR3 length is 15 residues. In nucleotides, the CDR3 is TGTGCCAGCAGTCGCCTCAGCGGGATTTACAATGAGCAGTTCTTC. This codes for CASSRLSGIYNEQFF.

This clonotype has a handful of counts. The chain has TRBV12-3 or TRBV12-4 and TRBJ2-1, with D unclear. V lost 7 bases and J lost 0, with 13 bases in between. The CDR3 length is 15 residues. CDR3 sequence reads: CASTLGLSSYNEQFF. Here the CDR3 DNA reads TGTGCCAGCACCCTCGGGTTGTCCTCCTACAATGAGCAGTTCTTC.

A few counts support this clonotype. This rearrangement joins TRBV6-6 to TRBJ2-1; no clear D. This CDR3 has 11 residues. Germline assignment: CDR1 MNHNY and CDR2 SVGAGI (reference sequence). V lost 1 base and J 8 bases, leaving 3 bases between the germline ends. CDR3 sequence: CASSYLDEQFF. The CDR3 region has the DNA TGTGCCAGCAGTTACTTAGATGAGCAGTTCTTC.

This clonotype has a handful of counts. The chain links TRBV6-2 or TRBV6-3 to TRBJ2-3; 12 bases are a match to TRBD2. Germline lookup yields CDR1 MNHEY and CDR2 SVGEGT. CDR3 length: 19 residues. J was trimmed by 1 base and V by 6 bases; bases with no gene match: 14. CDR3 sequence: CASSLRTSGTVGGTDTQYF. The CDR3 DNA reads as TGTGCCAGCAGCCTTCGGACTAGCGGGACCGTGGGAGGCACAGATACGCAGTATTTT.

The chain is built from TRBV12-3 or TRBV12-4 and TRBJ2-7; tentative D call: TRBD1 (6 bases). This CDR3 comprises 14 residues. The germline V and J ends were trimmed by 2 bases and 2 bases, with 10 bases remaining between them. CDR3 amino acids: CASSLQGHTYEQYF. DNA of the CDR3: TGTGCCAGCAGTTTACAGGGACATACCTACGAGCAGTACTTC.

This rearrangement joins TRBV20-1 to TRBJ1-4; D unresolved. V lost 0 bases, J lost 10 bases, and 15 bases lay in between. Germline V CDR1 and CDR2: DFQATT, SNEGSKA (reference sequence). The CDR3 totals 14 residues. The CDR3 spells CSARELGFDRKLFF. In nucleotides, the CDR3 is TGCAGTGCTAGAGAATTGGGTTTTGACCGAAAACTGTTTTTT.